The subject of this entry is one T cell receptor beta chain. This clonotype was seen at least ten times. The antigen it recognizes is unknown. No base quality information exists; no much larger clone differs at one position. V is clipped by 6 bases and J by 0 bases, and the sequence between their germline boundaries is 12 bases long. From cysteine to phenylalanine, the CDR3 is 15 amino acids long. Only CDR3 DNA is held: 45 bases, read in frame from base 1. The entry originates in a study of CD8+CD57+ T cells in acquired aplastic anemia listed by TCRdb under 2018. About the study as a whole: DNA extracted from sorted CD4+ and CD8+ cells had a mean of roughly 3.4 ug, with a range of about 0.18 to 27.4 ug. A CD8+CD57+ expansion meant a frequency higher than the mean frequency seen in healthy subjects. The paper as a whole reports these results and caveats: No significant difference in CD8+ Simpson's diversity was found between patients and healthy controls (P=0.060). Around 30 CD8+ CDR3 sequences were found in both patients and controls but appeared to be highly expressed in patients and within the immunodominant clones of the patients.

Expansion of CD8+CD57+ cells had been shown by flow cytometry in the patients chosen for sequencing. All patients had severe acquired aplastic anemia diagnosed by International Study of Aplastic Anemia and Agranulocytosis and Camitta criteria. No therapy had been received by the patients at the time of blood sampling. In the study, sorted CD4+ and CD8+ blood T cells from patients with severe aplastic anemia and from healthy subjects underwent deep sequencing of TCR repertoires. Patients were enrolled under clinicaltrials.gov protocols 00001620, 01623167, 00001397, 00071045, 00081523 and 00961064 in the USA. Ficoll-Paque density gradient centrifugation was used to isolate peripheral blood mononuclear cells. Before DNA was extracted, CD4+ and CD8+ T cells were sorted using either FACS or magnetic beads. Genomic DNA was used as template for profiling of TCR beta VDJ combinations and CDR3 sequences. An Illumina HiSeq 2000 was the platform used for TCR repertoire sequencing. From the authors' description of their analysis: TRBV/TRBJ rearrangement plots, CDR3 size and DJ length profiles, and Simpson's diversity index were used to evaluate the repertoires. The most abundant DNA sequence in the deep sequencing data was taken as the immunodominant clone. CDR3 amino acid sequences were screened for sharing across subjects and were compared with published repertoires and the VDJdb database. TCRdb cleaned the public reads at Q25 with fastp, built clones with MiXCR and kept in-frame beta chains. Rows are unified per CDR3 protein, each entry keeping the most common DNA and genes. The V and J calls and clone size come from TCRdb's table, not from the authors' own analysis. The sample yields around 180,000 distinct CDR3 sequences; almost 50% were counted once. The ten largest clones add up to 13% of the sample.

This chain is built from TRBV12-3 or TRBV12-4 and TRBJ1-3, with a tentative D gene TRBD1 over 5 matching bases. The source is a human donor with aplastic anemia. Sequenced input: sorted CD4+, CD8+, or CD8+CD57+ T cells (not recorded which) from PBMCs. The nucleotide sequence reads TGTGCCAGCAGATACACAGGTTCCTCTGGAAACACCATATATTTT. Translated, this gives CASRYTGSSGNTIYF.